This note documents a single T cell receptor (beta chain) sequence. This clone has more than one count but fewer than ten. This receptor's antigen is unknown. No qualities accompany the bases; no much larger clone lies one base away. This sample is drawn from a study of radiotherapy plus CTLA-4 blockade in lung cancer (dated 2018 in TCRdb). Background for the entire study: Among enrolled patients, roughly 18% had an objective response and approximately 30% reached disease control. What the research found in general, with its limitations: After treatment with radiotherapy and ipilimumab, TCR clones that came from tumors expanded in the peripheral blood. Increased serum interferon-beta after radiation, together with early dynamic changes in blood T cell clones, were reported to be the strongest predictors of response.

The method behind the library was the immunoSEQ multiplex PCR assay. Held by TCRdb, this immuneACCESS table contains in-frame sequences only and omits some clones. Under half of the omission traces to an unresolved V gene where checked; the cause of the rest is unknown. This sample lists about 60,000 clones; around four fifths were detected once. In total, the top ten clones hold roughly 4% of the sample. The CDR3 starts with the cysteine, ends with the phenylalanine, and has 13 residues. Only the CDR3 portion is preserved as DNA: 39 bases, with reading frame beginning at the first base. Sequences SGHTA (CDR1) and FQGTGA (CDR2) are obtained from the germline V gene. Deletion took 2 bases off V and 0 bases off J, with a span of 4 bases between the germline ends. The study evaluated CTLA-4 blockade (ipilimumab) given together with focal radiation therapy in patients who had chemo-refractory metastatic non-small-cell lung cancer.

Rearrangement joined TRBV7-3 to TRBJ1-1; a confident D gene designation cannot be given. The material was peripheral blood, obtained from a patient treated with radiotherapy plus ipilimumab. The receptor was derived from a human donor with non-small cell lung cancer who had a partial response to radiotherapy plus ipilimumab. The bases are TGTGCCAGCAGCTTAGAGGTGAACACTGAAGCTTTCTTT. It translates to CASSLEVNTEAFF.